Shown below are 12 T cell receptor beta chains from a single sample sequenced in a study of cytomegalovirus exposure and HLA in healthy donors. The PCR made use of 60 Vbeta and 13 Jbeta primers. Profiling relied on immunoSEQ multiplex PCR, and the TCRdb table lists in-frame clones only, not all of them. Among approximately 170,000 clones, roughly 77% were seen once, and the ten largest hold 4% to 5.5%. Sequencing was carried out using PBMCs. Receptor source: a male donor in good health and CMV-seronegative.

The chain couples TRBV2 to TRBJ1-5; 8 nucleotides line up with TRBD1. With V trimmed by 4 bases and J by 4 bases, 6 bases remained unmatched. The CDR3 extends over 15 amino acids. Germline V gene data show CDR1 as SNHLY and CDR2 as FYNNEI. In DNA form, the CDR3 reads TGTGCCAGCAGTGTACCCGGGACAGGTAATCAGCCCCAGCATTTT. It specifies CASSVPGTGNQPQHF.

The chain has TRBV7-9 and TRBJ2-1, with 7 bases that match TRBD2. V was pared by 5 bases and J by 0 bases, with 7 bases of the junction left unmatched. The length of the CDR3 is 16 residues. Germline assignment: CDR1 SEHNR and CDR2 FQNEAQ (reference sequence). This CDR3 is CASSPRLASSYNEQFF. CDR3 DNA sequence: TGTGCCAGCAGCCCCAGACTAGCCAGCTCCTACAATGAGCAGTTCTTC.

J is TRBJ1-4 and V is TRBV4-2, with TRBD1 identical over 8 bases. Per the germline V gene, CDR1 is LGHNA and CDR2 is YNFKEQ. The CDR3 is 14 amino acids. The J segment lost 6 bases and the V segment lost 5 bases, leaving 5 bases of the junction unmatched. The CDR3 here is CASSATGEDEKLFF. In nucleotides, the CDR3 is TGTGCCAGCAGCGCGACAGGGGAGGATGAAAAACTGTTTTTT.

V usage is TRBV6-1 and J usage is TRBJ2-2; the D gene is possibly TRBD1 (5 bases). The CDR3 is 13 amino acids. Germline CDR1 is MNHNS and CDR2 is SASEGT. Between the trimmed V and J ends, which lost 7 bases and 3 bases, there was a span of 9 bases. The CDR3 loop reads CASTPRDTGELFF. The DNA of the CDR3 is TGTGCCAGCACGCCCAGGGACACCGGGGAGCTGTTTTTT.

V and J are TRBV27 and TRBJ1-4; D might be TRBD1 (6 bases). Germline loops: CDR1 MNHEY, CDR2 SMNVEV (reference sequence). V lost 3 bases to trimming and J lost 8 bases, with 13 bases between them. The CDR3 loop spans 14 amino acids. The CDR3 bases are TGTGCCAGCAGTTTTAACAGGGTTGAAGAAAAACTGTTTTTT. Translated, it gives CASSFNRVEEKLFF.

V gene TRBV4-1 combines with J gene TRBJ2-3, with a weak D call TRBD2 (7 bases). From germline, CDR1 is MGHRA and CDR2 YSYEKL. The CDR3 is made up of 17 amino acids. Between the trimmed V and J ends, which lost 4 bases and 2 bases, there was a span of 19 bases. CDR3 region: CASSLGGGLNPTDTQYF. CDR3 nucleotides: TGCGCCAGCAGCCTAGGGGGGGGCCTAAATCCCACAGATACGCAGTATTTT.

This clone was counted once. The gene calls are TRBV6-1 and TRBJ2-3; 7 bases line up with TRBD2. This CDR3 comprises 15 residues. Germline assignment: CDR1 MNHNS and CDR2 SASEGT. V dropped 6 bases and J dropped 3; count of bases not matched to a gene: 9. The CDR3: CASSLAAGTTDTQYF. CDR3 in DNA: TGTGCCAGCAGCCTAGCGGCGGGGACGACAGATACGCAGTATTTT.

The chain employs TRBV6-5 and TRBJ2-4, with D maybe TRBD2 (5 bases). The V end was cut by 6 bases, the J end by 8 bases, with 20 bases between. The germline V gene encodes CDR1 MNHEY and CDR2 SVGAGI. The CDR3 loop spans 15 amino acids. The CDR3 protein is CASSPKESAGDIQYF. The CDR3 coding sequence is TGTGCCAGCAGCCCCAAGGAAAGCGCGGGTGACATTCAGTACTTC.

This clone turned up a few times. The rearrangement uses TRBV7-9 and TRBJ1-1; 9 bases align to TRBD1. Germline V gives CDR1 SEHNR, CDR2 FQNEAQ (reference sequence). J lost 10 bases, V lost 0 bases, and 6 bases had no gene match. The CDR3 has 14 residues. The CDR3 protein is CASSLALPGQGAFF. The DNA for the CDR3 is TGTGCCAGCAGCTTAGCATTACCGGGACAGGGAGCTTTCTTT.

The V call is TRBV18, the J call TRBJ2-2; perhaps TRBD1 as D (7 bases). This CDR3 is built from 19 residues. V shed 4 bases and J shed 2 bases, with 23 bases lying between them. In germline, CDR1 is KGHSH, CDR2 LQKENI. CDR3 loop: CASSRRGVRTGLNTGELFF. The DNA of the CDR3 is TGTGCCAGCTCACGGCGAGGGGTTAGGACAGGACTAAACACCGGGGAGCTGTTTTTT.

The V call is TRBV4-2, the J call TRBJ2-7, with TRBD2 matching 8 bases. The V gene end was trimmed by 1 base and the J gene end by 4 bases; junction bases not matched to a gene: 12. The CDR3 extends over 17 amino acids. Per the germline V gene, CDR1 is LGHNA and CDR2 is YNFKEQ. CDR3 DNA sequence: TGTGCCAGCAGCCAAGGTCTTGCAGCGGGGGCGGCATACGAGCAGTACTTC. This translates into CASSQGLAAGAAYEQYF.

This chain joins TRBV7-9 and TRBJ2-7, with 9 nucleotides matching TRBD2. CDR3 length: 17 amino acids. V lost 1 base to trimming and J lost 1 base; unmatched junction nucleotides: 8. The germline V gene has CDR1 SEHNR and CDR2 FQNEAQ (reference sequence). The CDR3: CASSLEGTAGGSYEQYF. In DNA form, the CDR3 reads TGTGCCAGCAGCTTAGAAGGGACAGCGGGAGGATCCTACGAGCAGTACTTC.